This T cell receptor (beta chain) was captured by sequencing in a study of cytomegalovirus exposure and HLA in healthy donors. A remark on this clone: Antigen unknown.

The V end was cut by 3 bases, the J end by 2 bases, with 17 bases between. CDR3 size: 15 residues. The V gene's germline CDR1 is GTSNPN and CDR2 SVGIG (reference sequence). Notes on the study in general: Donors were assumed by presence/absence analyses to have roughly uniform sequencing depth. Confirmation was obtained in vitro that a few CMV-associated chains are specific for CMV antigens.

Both 60 Vbeta primers and 13 Jbeta primers went into the PCR. TCRdb's table, derived via immunoSEQ multiplex PCR, lists solely in-frame clones and lacks some. The sample lists 100,000 to 150,000 clones, over 60% occurring once. The rearrangement links TRBV30 to TRBJ2-7, with D unclear. The TCR sequence derives from a man younger than 35 in good health and CMV-seronegative. The specimen was PBMCs. The CDR3 spells CAWSSLEIPPYEQYF. For the CDR3, the DNA is TGTGCCTGGAGCAGCTTGGAGATTCCTCCCTACGAGCAGTACTTC.